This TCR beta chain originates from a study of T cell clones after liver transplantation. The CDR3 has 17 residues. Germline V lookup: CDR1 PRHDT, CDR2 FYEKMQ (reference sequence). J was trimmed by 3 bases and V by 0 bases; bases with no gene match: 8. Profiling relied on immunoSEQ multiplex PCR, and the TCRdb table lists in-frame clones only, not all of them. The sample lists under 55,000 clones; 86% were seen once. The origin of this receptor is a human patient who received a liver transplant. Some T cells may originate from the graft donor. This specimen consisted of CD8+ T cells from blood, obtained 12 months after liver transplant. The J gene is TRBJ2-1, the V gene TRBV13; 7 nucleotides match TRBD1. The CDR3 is CASSLGSRQGRYNEQFF. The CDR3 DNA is TGTGCCAGCAGCTTAGGATCCAGACAGGGACGCTACAATGAGCAGTTCTTC.